A selection of T cell receptor beta chains follows, all from one sample in a study of T cells in Graves' hyperthyroidism and ophthalmopathy. TCRdb independently ran MiXCR on the multiplex PCR reads; one entry per CDR3 protein. Among 700,000 to 850,000 distinct CDR3 sequences listed, roughly a third were seen once. Sequencing was carried out using blood. These TCRs come from a woman in her thirties or forties with Graves' hyperthyroidism. The CDR3 runs from the conserved cysteine through the conserved F or W. Fields, in order: V gene, J gene, clone size, CDR3 length, D gene, CDR3 DNA, CDR3 protein. A D gene is named only where the DNA matches it firmly. Rows may omit the clone size; those that give it use once, few, many or a size class.

TRBV7-9	TRBJ1-5	NA	18	NA	TGTGCCAGCAGCTCCGGGCCCGCAAAAGGATATAGCAATCAGCCCCAGCATTTT	CASSSGPAKGYSNQPQHF
TRBV12-3/TRBV12-4	TRBJ2-6	NA	15	TRBD1	TGTGCCAGCAGACAGGGGTCCTCTGGGGCCAACGTCCTGACTTTC	CASRQGSSGANVLTF
TRBV10-3	TRBJ2-1	NA	12	NA	TGTGCACACGGGCTGCGAAGCAATGAGCAGTTCTTC	CAHGLRSNEQFF
TRBV14	TRBJ1-1	many	15	NA	TGTGCCAGCAGCCCCCGTGCGGGTGGGAACACTGAAGCTTTCTTT	CASSPRAGGNTEAFF
TRBV7-9	TRBJ2-7	NA	13	NA	TGTGCCAGCTTGAGCGGGTACTCCTACGAGCAGTACTTC	CASLSGYSYEQYF
TRBV2	TRBJ2-7	NA	15	TRBD2	TGTGCCAGCAGTGCGGGACTAGCGGTTATCTACGAGCAGTACTTC	CASSAGLAVIYEQYF
TRBV6-5	TRBJ1-2	many	12	NA	TGTGCCAGCAGTTCCCCTGGGGGTGGCTACACCTTC	CASSSPGGGYTF
TRBV25-1	TRBJ1-2	many	10	NA	TGTGCCAGCAGTTTGGACGGCTACACCTTC	CASSLDGYTF
TRBV7-2	TRBJ1-5	many	17	NA	TGTGCCAGCAGCTTAGACGTTACACGACAGGGCAATCAGCCCCAGCATTTT	CASSLDVTRQGNQPQHF
TRBV9	TRBJ1-3	many	15	NA	TGTGCCAGCAGCGCCGCGGCAGCCACTCAAAACACCATATATTTT	CASSAAAATQNTIYF
TRBV5-5	TRBJ1-1	few	16	NA	TGTGCCAGCAGCTTGGCCCATATCGTCGGGGTGGCTGAAGCTTTCTTT	CASSLAHIVGVAEAFF
TRBV7-9	TRBJ1-1	NA	15	NA	TGTGCCAGCAGCGGAAATCGGGGGGGGAACACTGAAGCTTTCTTT	CASSGNRGGNTEAFF
TRBV10-3	TRBJ2-7	many	16	NA	TGTGCCATCAGTGAGTCCGGTGGGAGTCGGGCCTACGAGCAGTACTTC	CAISESGGSRAYEQYF
TRBV6-5	TRBJ1-3	NA	14	NA	TGTGCCAGCAGTAAGCGGGACGTCGGAAACACCATATATTTT	CASSKRDVGNTIYF
TRBV2	TRBJ1-6	many	14	NA	TGTGCCAGCAGTGAGGGCAGTATTAATTCACCCCTCCACTTT	CASSEGSINSPLHF
TRBV7-2	TRBJ1-5	many	14	NA	TGTGCCAGCAGCTTTTCTGACGGCAATCAGCCCCAGCATTTT	CASSFSDGNQPQHF
TRBV6-6	TRBJ2-2	NA	13	NA	TGTGCCAGCGACAGGATGCGAACCGGGGAGCTGTTTTTT	CASDRMRTGELFF
TRBV2	TRBJ1-1	NA	13	TRBD1	TGTGCCAGCGGGACAGGTAGGGGGATTGAAGCTTTCTTT	CASGTGRGIEAFF
TRBV7-9	TRBJ2-7	many	14	NA	TGTGCCAGCAGCTTAGAAGGGGCCCTCTACGAGCAGTACTTC	CASSLEGALYEQYF
TRBV7-9	TRBJ1-5	NA	13	NA	TGTGCCAGCAGCTCGGACAGCGGGGTCCCCCAGCATTTT	CASSSDSGVPQHF
TRBV7-9	TRBJ1-4	NA	17	TRBD1	TGTGCCAGCAGCCGAACCTGGGACAGTCGAACACATCAAAAACTGTTTTTT	CASSRTWDSRTHQKLFF
TRBV6-5	TRBJ1-4	few	15	NA	TGTGCCAGCAGTCCGTATGGGGGTGCTAATGAAAAACTGTTTTTT	CASSPYGGANEKLFF
TRBV14	TRBJ1-2	few	14	NA	TGTGCCAGCAGCCAAGATCGAAGGGTTCCTGGCTACACCTTC	CASSQDRRVPGYTF
TRBV5-1	TRBJ2-7	few	15	TRBD1	TGCGCCAGCAGCCATGCCGGGACAGGGGAGTACGAGCAGTACTTC	CASSHAGTGEYEQYF
TRBV5-6	TRBJ1-5	NA	13	NA	TGTGCCAGCAGCTTGGCCCCACAGGGGCCCCAGCATTTT	CASSLAPQGPQHF
TRBV7-9	TRBJ2-7	few	21	TRBD2	TGTGCCAGCAGCTTATTCTCGTCGGAAGGTTGGACTAGCGGGAGGGCCCCGGGGCAGTACTTC	CASSLFSSEGWTSGRAPGQYF
TRBV11-1	TRBJ1-5	NA	15	NA	TGTGCCAGCAGCAGGGAAGGACGATTCAATCAGCCCCAGCATTTT	CASSREGRFNQPQHF
TRBV14	TRBJ1-2	NA	14	NA	TGTGCCAGCAGCCAATCGGGCAGGGCAGTAGGCTACACCTTC	CASSQSGRAVGYTF
TRBV29-1	TRBJ2-2	NA	13	TRBD1	TGCAGCGTATTGGACAGGGGGGCCGGGGAGCTGTTTTTT	CSVLDRGAGELFF